This TCR beta chain stems from a study of blood T cell repertoires in COVID-19. This table comes from immunoSEQ multiplex PCR, and its TCRdb copy is limited to in-frame clones, with some not included. Of 35,000 to 45,000 clones listed, 76% are singletons. The CDR3 has 13 amino acids. Trimming stripped 4 bases from V and 1 base from J, with 5 bases between. Germline values: CDR1 LGHDT, CDR2 YNNKEL (reference sequence). Material: peripheral blood. The clonotype originates from a man aged 65-85 years with active or convalescent COVID-19. The rearrangement joins TRBV3-1 (or the pseudogene TRBV3-2) to TRBJ1-3, with D unresolved. CDR3 bases: TGTGCCAGCAGCCCCGCGTCTGGAAACACCATATATTTT. Encoded protein: CASSPASGNTIYF.